This TCR beta chain was sequenced for a study of CD8 T cells in ankylosing spondylitis. Study-wide findings and caveats: Ankylosing spondylitis blood seemed to carry a telltale TCR beta motif made of roughly 8 highly homologous variants. Before this, some motif variants had been reported in reactive arthritis synovial fluid and blood.

In regard to this clonotype: Its antigen is unknown.

The CDR3 sequence is 12 residues long. CDR1 is GTSNPN, CDR2 SVGIG, per germline (reference sequence). V dropped 1 base and J dropped 9 bases, with 9 bases sitting between them. TCRdb analysed the 5' RACE reads with MiXCR anew, one entry per CDR3 protein. The sample consists of about 440,000 distinct CDR3 sequences, 17% of them appearing once. This TCR derives from a male donor with ankylosing spondylitis. The sequenced material came from blood, either unsorted or a sorted T cell fraction (not recorded which). The rearrangement uses TRBV30 and TRBJ2-2; unclear D gene. This chain's CDR3 is CAWSDRDRELFF. CDR3 in DNA: TGTGCCTGGAGTGATAGAGACAGGGAGCTGTTTTTT.